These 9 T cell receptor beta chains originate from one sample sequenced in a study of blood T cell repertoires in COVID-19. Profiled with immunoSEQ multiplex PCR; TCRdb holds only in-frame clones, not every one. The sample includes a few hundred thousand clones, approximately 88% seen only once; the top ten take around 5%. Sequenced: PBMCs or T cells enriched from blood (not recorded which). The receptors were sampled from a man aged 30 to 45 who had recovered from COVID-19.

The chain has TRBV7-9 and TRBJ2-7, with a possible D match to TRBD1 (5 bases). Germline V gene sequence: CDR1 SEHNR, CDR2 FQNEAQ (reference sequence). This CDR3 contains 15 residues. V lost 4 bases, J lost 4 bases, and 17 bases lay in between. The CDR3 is CASSSTRVTTYEQYF. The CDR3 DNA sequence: TGTGCCAGCAGCTCGACCAGGGTTACGACTTACGAGCAGTACTTC. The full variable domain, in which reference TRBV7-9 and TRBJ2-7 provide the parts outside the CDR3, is DTGVSQNPRHKITKRGQNVTFRCDPISEHNRLYWYRQTLGQGPEFLTYFQNEAQLEKSRLLSDRFSAERPKGSFSTLEIQRTEQGDSAMYLCASSSTRVTTYEQYFGPGTRLTVT.

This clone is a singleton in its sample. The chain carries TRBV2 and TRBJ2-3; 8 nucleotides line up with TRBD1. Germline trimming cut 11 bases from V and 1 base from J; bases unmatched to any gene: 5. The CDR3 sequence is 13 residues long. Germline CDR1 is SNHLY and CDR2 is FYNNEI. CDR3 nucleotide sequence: TGTGCCCGAACGGGACAGGGCACAGATACGCAGTATTTT. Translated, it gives CARTGQGTDTQYF.

CDR3 sequence: CASIHRGMRDFSGNTIYF. The CDR3 DNA reads TGTGCCAGCATTCACCGTGGAATGAGGGACTTTTCTGGAAACACCATATATTTT. The J gene is TRBJ1-3, the V gene TRBV28, with TRBD1 as a possible D gene (5 bases). CDR1 and CDR2 from the germline V gene are MDHEN and SYDVKM. Between the trimmed V and J ends, which lost 7 bases and 1 base, there was a span of 23 bases. The CDR3 is made up of 18 amino acids. The whole variable domain, remainder taken from reference TRBV28 and TRBJ1-3, is DVKVTQSSRYLVKRTGEKVFLECVQDMDHENMFWYRQDPGLGLRLIYFSYDVKMKEKGDIPEGYSVSREKKERFSLILESASTNQTSMYLCASIHRGMRDFSGNTIYFGEGSWLTVV.

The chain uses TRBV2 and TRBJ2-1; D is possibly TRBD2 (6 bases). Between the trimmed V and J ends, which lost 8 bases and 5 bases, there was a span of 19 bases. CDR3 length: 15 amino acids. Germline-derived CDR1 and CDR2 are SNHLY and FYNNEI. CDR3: CASEPRLEGNNEQFF. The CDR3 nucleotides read TGTGCCAGCGAGCCAAGACTAGAGGGTAACAATGAGCAGTTCTTC.

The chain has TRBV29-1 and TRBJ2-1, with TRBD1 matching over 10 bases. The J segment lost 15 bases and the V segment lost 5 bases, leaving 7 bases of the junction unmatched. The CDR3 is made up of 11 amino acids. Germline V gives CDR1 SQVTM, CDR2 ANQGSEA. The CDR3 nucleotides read TGCAGCGTTTGGGACAGGGGATACCCGTTCTTC. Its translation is CSVWDRGYPFF.

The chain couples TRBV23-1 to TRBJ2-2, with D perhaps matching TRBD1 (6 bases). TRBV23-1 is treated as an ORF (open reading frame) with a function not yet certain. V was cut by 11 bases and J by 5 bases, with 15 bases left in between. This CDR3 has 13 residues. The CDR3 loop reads CARGQGRTGELFF. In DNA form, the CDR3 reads TGCGCCCGGGGTCAGGGGCGGACCGGGGAGCTGTTTTTT.

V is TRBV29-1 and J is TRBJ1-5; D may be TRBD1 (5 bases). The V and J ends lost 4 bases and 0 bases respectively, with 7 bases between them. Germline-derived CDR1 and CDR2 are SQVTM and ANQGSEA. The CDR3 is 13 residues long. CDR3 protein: CSVVDSSNQPQHF. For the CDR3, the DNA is TGCAGCGTTGTAGACAGTAGCAATCAGCCCCAGCATTTT.

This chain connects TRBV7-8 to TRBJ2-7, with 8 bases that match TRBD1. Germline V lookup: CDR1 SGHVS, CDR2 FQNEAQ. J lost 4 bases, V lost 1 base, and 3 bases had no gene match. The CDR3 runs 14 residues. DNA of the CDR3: TGTGCCAGCAGCTTAGGGACAGGGAATTACGAGCAGTACTTC. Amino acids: CASSLGTGNYEQYF.

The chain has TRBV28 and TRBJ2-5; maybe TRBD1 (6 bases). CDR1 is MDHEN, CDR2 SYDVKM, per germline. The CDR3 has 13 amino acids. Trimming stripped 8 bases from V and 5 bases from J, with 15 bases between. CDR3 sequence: CASHPRGSETQYF. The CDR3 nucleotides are TGTGCCAGCCATCCCAGGGGTTCGGAGACCCAGTACTTC.